Each of the 4 T cell receptor beta chains below was sequenced from the same sample in a study of cytomegalovirus exposure and HLA in healthy donors. The PCR ran on 60 Vbeta and 13 Jbeta primers. Sequencing used immunoSEQ multiplex PCR; TCRdb keeps in-frame clones, though not all of them. The sample yields 90,000 to 100,000 clones, less than 80% seen once. What was sequenced was PBMCs. These receptors came from a boy aged 10-17 years in good health and CMV-seropositive.

The chain combines TRBV5-1 with TRBJ2-7; D gene ambiguous. This CDR3 comprises 15 residues. Trimming removed 2 bases at V and 0 bases at J, with 12 bases between. Germline values: CDR1 SGHRS, CDR2 YFSETQ. The CDR3: CASSFILSSSYEQYF. The CDR3 region has the DNA TGCGCCAGCAGCTTTATTTTATCTAGCTCCTACGAGCAGTACTTC. Using reference TRBV5-1 and TRBJ2-7 for the parts outside the CDR3, the full variable domain is KAGVTQTPRYLIKTRGQQVTLSCSPISGHRSVSWYQQTPGQGLQFLFEYFSETQRNKGNFPGRFSGRQFSNSRSEMNVSTLELGDSALYLCASSFILSSSYEQYFGPGTRLTVT.

The chain is built from TRBV29-1 and TRBJ2-3; 14 nucleotides line up with TRBD2. The junction had 2 bases not matched to a gene; V was cut back by 5 bases and J by 1 base. This CDR3 is built from 15 residues. Germline CDR1 is SQVTM and CDR2 is ANQGSEA. The CDR3 loop reads CSVRLAGGGTDTQYF. The DNA for the CDR3 is TGCAGCGTTAGACTAGCGGGAGGGGGCACAGATACGCAGTATTTT.

The chain joins TRBV5-1 to TRBJ2-7, with D possibly TRBD2 on 6 matching bases. The CDR3 is 16 amino acids. Trimming pared 0 bases from V and 4 bases from J, leaving 17 bases between. In germline, CDR1 is SGHRS, CDR2 YFSETQ. The CDR3 protein is CASSLAGSSGRYEQYF. CDR3 DNA: TGCGCCAGCAGCTTGGCCGGCTCATCGGGGAGGTACGAGCAGTACTTC.

The chain joins TRBV9 to TRBJ2-3; the D gene is possibly TRBD2 (5 bases). The germline V gene has CDR1 SGDLS and CDR2 YYNGEE. The ends were cut back, 0 bases at V and 5 bases at J, with 13 bases in the middle. The CDR3 runs to 15 residues. The CDR3 sequence: CASSVATGSGDTQYF. The CDR3 coding sequence is TGTGCCAGCAGCGTAGCGACGGGGTCTGGAGATACGCAGTATTTT.